This TCR beta chain was captured in a study of blood T cell repertoires in COVID-19. Study background: The study drew acute and convalescent COVID-19 samples from the United States, Italy and Spain.

Looked up from germline, CDR1 is SGDLS and CDR2 is YYNGEE. This CDR3 comprises 15 residues. V lost 3 bases and J lost 6; bases outside the gene matches: 9. The method was immunoSEQ multiplex PCR; TCRdb's version includes in-frame clones alone and lacks a portion of them. The sample comprises fewer than 250,000 clones, approximately 86% of which are singletons, and 3.5% to 4% rests with the top ten. Sequencing input: PBMCs or T cells enriched from blood (not recorded which). The chain recombines TRBV9 with TRBJ2-1, with 7 bases matching TRBD1. The receptor was isolated from a woman aged 40 to 50 with acute COVID-19. CDR3 residues: CASSGRQGPSNEQFF. DNA of the CDR3: TGTGCCAGCAGCGGCCGACAGGGCCCTTCCAATGAGCAGTTCTTC.